This T cell receptor beta chain was captured by sequencing in a study of blood T cell repertoires in COVID-19. Assay: immunoSEQ multiplex PCR; the TCRdb copy retains only in-frame clones and omits some. The table has under 75,000 clones, over 70% seen once. The CDR3 has 14 residues. The chain uses TRBV21-1 and TRBJ1-2. TRBV21-1 is a documented pseudogene. Specimen: peripheral blood. The TCR originated in a human donor in a cohort sampled during active COVID-19. The CDR3 region is CASSKGGLGYGYTF. CDR3 nucleotide sequence: TGTGCCAGCAGCAAGGGGGGGCTGGGCTATGGCTACACCTTC.